This paragraph reports one T cell receptor beta chain. The data belong to a study of control samples from healthy donors and cancer patients. Clones were read by immunoSEQ multiplex PCR, and TCRdb kept only the in-frame ones, dropping some. This table has around 110,000 clones, around 90% appearing once. This CDR3 contains 13 residues. CDR1 SEHNR and CDR2 FQNEAQ come from the germline V gene (reference sequence). V was pared by 0 bases and J by 2 bases, with 4 bases between. This sequence originates from a woman in her 70s in good health. The rearrangement joins TRBV7-9 to TRBJ1-2; no clear D. Sample: blood. The CDR3 nucleotides are TGTGCCAGCAGCTTAGCCGGAAACTATGGCTACACCTTC. It yields the protein CASSLAGNYGYTF.